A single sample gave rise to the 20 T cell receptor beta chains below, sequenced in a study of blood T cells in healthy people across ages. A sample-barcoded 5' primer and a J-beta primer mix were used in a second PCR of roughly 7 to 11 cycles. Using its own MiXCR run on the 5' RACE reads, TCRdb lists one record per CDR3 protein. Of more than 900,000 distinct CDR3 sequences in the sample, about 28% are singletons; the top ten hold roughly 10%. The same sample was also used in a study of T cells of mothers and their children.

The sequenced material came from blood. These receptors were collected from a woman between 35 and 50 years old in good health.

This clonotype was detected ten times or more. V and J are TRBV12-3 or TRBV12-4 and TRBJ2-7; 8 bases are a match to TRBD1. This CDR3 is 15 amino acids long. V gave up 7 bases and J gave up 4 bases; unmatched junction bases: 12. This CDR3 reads CASTLAAGGGYEQYF. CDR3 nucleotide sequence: TGTGCCAGCACCCTCGCGGCAGGGGGCGGGTACGAGCAGTACTTC.

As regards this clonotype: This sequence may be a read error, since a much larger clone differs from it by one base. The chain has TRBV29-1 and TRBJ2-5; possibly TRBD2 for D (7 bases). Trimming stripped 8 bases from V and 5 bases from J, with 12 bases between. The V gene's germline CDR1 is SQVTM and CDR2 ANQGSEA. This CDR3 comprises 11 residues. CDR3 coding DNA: TGCAGCTCCGGGGGGCCCGAGACCCAGTACTTC. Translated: CSSGGPETQYF.

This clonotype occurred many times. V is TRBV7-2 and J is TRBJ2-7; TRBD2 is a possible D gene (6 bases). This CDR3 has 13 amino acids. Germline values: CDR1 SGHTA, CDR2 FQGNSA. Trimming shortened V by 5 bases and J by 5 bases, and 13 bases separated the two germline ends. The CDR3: CASSLTSGDEQYF. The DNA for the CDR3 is TGTGCCAGCAGCCTAACCTCGGGGGACGAGCAGTACTTC.

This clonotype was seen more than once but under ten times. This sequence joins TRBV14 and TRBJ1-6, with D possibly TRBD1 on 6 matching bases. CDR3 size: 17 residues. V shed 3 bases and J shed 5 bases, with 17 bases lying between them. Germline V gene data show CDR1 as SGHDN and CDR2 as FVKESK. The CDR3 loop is CASSQRGAWGDNSPLHF. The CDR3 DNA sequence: TGTGCCAGCAGCCAGAGGGGGGCGTGGGGTGATAATTCACCCCTCCACTTT.

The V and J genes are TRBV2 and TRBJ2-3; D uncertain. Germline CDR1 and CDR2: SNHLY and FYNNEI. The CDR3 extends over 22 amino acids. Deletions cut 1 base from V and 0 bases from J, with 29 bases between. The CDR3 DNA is TGTGCCAGCAGTGAAGGGGGTTTGAGCAGTCCACGAGGCGCTCCTAGCACAGATACGCAGTATTTT. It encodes CASSEGGLSSPRGAPSTDTQYF.

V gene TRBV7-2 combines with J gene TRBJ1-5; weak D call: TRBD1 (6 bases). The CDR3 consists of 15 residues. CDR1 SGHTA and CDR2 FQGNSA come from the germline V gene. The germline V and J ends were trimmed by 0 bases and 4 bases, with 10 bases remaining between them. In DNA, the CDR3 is TGTGCCAGCAGCTTAGCGCGGGGGGCAAATCAGCCCCAGCATTTT. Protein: CASSLARGANQPQHF. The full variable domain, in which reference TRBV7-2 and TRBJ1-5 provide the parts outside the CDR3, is GAGVSQSPSNKVTEKGKDVELRCDPISGHTALYWYRQSLGQGLEFLIYFQGNSAPDKSGLPSDRFSAERTGGSVSTLTIQRTQQEDSAVYLCASSLARGANQPQHFGDGTRLSIL.

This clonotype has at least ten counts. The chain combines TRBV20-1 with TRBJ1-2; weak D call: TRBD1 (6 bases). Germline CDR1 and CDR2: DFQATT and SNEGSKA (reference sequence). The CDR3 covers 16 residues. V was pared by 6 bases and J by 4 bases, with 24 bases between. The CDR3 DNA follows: TGCAGTGCGAGCGGGTCGACAGGCCCAGTCGGCTATGGCTACACCTTC. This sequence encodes CSASGSTGPVGYGYTF.

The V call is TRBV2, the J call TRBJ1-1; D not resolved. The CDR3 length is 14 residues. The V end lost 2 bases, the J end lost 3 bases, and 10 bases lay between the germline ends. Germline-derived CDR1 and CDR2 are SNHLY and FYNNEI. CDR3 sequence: CASSEPTGYTEAFF. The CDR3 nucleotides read TGTGCCAGCAGTGAACCCACGGGGTACACTGAAGCTTTCTTT. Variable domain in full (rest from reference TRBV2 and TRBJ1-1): EPEVTQTPSHQVTQMGQEVILRCVPISNHLYFYWYRQILGQKVEFLVSFYNNEISEKSEIFDDQFSVERPDGSNFTLKIRSTKLEDSAMYFCASSEPTGYTEAFFGQGTRLTVV.

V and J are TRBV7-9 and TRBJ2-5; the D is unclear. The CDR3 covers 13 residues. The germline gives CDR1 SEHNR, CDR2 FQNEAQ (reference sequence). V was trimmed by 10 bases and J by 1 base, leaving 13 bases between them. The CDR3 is CATLPPFQETQYF. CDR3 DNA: TGTGCCACCCTCCCGCCTTTCCAAGAGACCCAGTACTTC.

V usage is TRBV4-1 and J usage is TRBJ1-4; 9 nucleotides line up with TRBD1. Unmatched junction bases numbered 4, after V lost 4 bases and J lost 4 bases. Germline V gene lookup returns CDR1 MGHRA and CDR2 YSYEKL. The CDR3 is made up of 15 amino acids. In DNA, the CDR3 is TGCGCCAGCAGCCTACCGGACAGGGGTAATGAAAAACTGTTTTTT. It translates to CASSLPDRGNEKLFF.

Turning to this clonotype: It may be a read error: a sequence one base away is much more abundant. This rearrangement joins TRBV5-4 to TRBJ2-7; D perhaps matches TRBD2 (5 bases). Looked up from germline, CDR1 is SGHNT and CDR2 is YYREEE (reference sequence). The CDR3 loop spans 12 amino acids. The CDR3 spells CACSARDYEQYF. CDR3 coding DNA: TGTGCCTGCAGCGCGAGGGATTACGAGCAGTACTTC.

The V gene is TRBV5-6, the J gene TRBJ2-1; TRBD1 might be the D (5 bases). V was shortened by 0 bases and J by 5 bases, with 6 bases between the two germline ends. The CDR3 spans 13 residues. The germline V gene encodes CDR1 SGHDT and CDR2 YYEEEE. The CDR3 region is CASSLEQDNEQFF. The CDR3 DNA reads TGTGCCAGCAGCTTGGAACAGGACAATGAGCAGTTCTTC.

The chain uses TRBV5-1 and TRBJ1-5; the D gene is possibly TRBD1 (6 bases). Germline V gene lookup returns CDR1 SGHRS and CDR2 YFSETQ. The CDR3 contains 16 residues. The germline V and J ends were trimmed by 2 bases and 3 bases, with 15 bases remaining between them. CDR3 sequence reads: CASSFNPTGSNQPQHF. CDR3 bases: TGCGCCAGCAGCTTCAATCCAACAGGGTCCAATCAGCCCCAGCATTTT.

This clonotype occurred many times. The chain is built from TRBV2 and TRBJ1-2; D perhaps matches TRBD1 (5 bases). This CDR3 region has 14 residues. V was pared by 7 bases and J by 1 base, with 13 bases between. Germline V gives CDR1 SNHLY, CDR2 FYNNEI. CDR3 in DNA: TGTGCCAGCAAGTCGGGGGGGGTTAACTATGGCTACACCTTC. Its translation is CASKSGGVNYGYTF.

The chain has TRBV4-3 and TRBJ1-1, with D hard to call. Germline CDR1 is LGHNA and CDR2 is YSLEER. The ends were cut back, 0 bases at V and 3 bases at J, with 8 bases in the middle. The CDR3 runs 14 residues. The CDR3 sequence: CASSQDNSYTEAFF. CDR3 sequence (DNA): TGCGCCAGCAGCCAAGACAACAGCTACACTGAAGCTTTCTTT.

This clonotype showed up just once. The CDR3 coding sequence is TGTGCCAGCACTTTGACAGGATCCATGAACACTGAAGCTTTCTTT. It codes for CASTLTGSMNTEAFF. The chain couples TRBV27 to TRBJ1-1, with a weak D call TRBD1 (6 bases). V lost 7 bases and J lost 0, with 15 bases in between. Germline V gene lookup returns CDR1 MNHEY and CDR2 SMNVEV (reference sequence). The CDR3 loop spans 15 amino acids.

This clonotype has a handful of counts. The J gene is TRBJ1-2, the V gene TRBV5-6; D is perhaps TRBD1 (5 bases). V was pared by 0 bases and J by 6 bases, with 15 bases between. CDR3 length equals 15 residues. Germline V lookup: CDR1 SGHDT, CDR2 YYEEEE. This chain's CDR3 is CASSLAPQGNNGYTF. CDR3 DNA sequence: TGTGCCAGCAGCTTGGCCCCCCAGGGCAATAATGGCTACACCTTC.

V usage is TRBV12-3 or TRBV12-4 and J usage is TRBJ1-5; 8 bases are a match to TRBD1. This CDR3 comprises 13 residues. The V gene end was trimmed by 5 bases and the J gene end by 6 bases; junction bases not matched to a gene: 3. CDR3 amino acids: CASSGQGFQPQHF. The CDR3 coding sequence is TGTGCCAGCAGTGGACAGGGATTTCAGCCCCAGCATTTT.

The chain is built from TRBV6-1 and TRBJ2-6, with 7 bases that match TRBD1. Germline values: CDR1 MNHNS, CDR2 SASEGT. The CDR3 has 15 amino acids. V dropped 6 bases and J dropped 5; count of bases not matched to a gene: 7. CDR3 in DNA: TGTGCCAGCAGGCACGACAGGGATCGGGCCAACGTCCTGACTTTC. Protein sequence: CASRHDRDRANVLTF.

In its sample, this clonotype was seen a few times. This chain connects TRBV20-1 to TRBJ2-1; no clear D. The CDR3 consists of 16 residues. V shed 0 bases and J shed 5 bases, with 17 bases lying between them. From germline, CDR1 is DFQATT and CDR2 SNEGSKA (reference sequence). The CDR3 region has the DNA TGCAGTGCTAGAGATCGGTGGGGAATGCGGCACAATGAGCAGTTCTTC. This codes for CSARDRWGMRHNEQFF.